The sequence of this TCR beta chain was determined in a study of T cells and copy number aberrations in small-cell lung cancer. Study-level results: Versus adjacent lung, tumor T-cell richness and clonality were lower; density nonsignificantly. Higher copy number aberration burden correlated negatively with tumor T-cell density, richness and clonality.

Sequencing used immunoSEQ multiplex PCR; TCRdb keeps in-frame clones, though not all of them. The sample holds around 6,500 clones; 70% to 80% are singletons and the top ten take roughly 9.7%. This clone was detected once. Its target is not known. With a much larger clone just one base away, this may be a read error. This CDR3 spans 16 amino acids. Per the germline V gene, CDR1 is SGDLS and CDR2 is YYNGEE. The sequence was obtained from a man in his fifties or sixties with small cell lung cancer. The chain couples TRBV9 to TRBJ2-1, with TRBD1 as a possible D gene (7 bases). The sequenced sample consisted of tumor tissue. The CDR3 spells CTSSLSGGSNLNEQFF. CDR3 nucleotides: TGTACCAGCAGCCTATCAGGGGGGAGTAATCTGAATGAGCAGTTCTTC. Variable domain in full (rest from reference TRBV9 and TRBJ2-1): DSGVTQTPKHLITATGQRVTLRCSPRSGDLSVYWYQQSLDQGLQFLIQYYNGEERAKGNILERFSAQQFPDLHSELNLSSLELGDSALYFCTSSLSGGSNLNEQFFGPGTRLTVL.